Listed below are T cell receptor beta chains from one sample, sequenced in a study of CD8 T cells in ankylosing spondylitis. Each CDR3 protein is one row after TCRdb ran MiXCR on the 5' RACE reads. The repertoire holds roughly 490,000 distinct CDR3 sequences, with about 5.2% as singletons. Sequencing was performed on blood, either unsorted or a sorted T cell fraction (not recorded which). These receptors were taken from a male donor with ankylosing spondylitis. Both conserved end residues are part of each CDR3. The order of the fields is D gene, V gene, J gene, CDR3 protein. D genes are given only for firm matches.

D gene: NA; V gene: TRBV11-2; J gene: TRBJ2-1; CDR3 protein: CASSLGTRDYNEQFF
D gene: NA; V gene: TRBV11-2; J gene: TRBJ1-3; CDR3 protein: CASSLDGDGDSGNTIYF
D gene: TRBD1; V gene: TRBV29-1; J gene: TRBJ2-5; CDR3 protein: CSAGDRERETQYF
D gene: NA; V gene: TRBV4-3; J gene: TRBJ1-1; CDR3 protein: CASSQEQGLAEAFF
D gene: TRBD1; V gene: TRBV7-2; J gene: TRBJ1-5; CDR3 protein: CASAPYRGQPQHF
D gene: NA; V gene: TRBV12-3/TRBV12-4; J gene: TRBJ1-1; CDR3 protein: CASTVVGGGTEAFF
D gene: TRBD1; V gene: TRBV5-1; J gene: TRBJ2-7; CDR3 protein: CASSPQQGASSEQYF
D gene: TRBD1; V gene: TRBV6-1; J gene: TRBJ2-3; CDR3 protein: CASRSLTGDADTQYF
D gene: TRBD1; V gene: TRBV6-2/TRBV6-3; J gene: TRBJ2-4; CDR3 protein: CASSYRGNIQYF
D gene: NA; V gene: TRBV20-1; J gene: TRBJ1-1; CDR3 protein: CSALDYEAFF
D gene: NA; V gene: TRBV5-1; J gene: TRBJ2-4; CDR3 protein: CASSLDLPSTDIQYF
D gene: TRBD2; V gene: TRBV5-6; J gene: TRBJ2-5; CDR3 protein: CASSSLAGGRETQYF
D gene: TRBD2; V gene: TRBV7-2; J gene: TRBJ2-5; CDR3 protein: CASSLGGSWEETQYF
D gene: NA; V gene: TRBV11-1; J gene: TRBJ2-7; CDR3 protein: CASSRTIEEGVQYF
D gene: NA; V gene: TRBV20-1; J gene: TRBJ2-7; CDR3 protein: CSAHLRGPPTQYF
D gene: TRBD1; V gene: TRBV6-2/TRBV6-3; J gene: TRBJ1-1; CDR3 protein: CASSLTGMGTEAFF
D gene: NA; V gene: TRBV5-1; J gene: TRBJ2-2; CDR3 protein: CASSLTAANTGELFF
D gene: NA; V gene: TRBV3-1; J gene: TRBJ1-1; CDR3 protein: CATTRIYEAFF
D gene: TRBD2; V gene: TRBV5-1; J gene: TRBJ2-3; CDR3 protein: CASSLDRAGGRVTDTQYF
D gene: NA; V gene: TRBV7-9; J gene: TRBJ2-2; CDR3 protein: CASSIRTGELFF
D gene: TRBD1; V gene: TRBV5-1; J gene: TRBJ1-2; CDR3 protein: CASSTGQGVLNGYTF
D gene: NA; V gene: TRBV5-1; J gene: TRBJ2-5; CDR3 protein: CASSLGADLQETQYF
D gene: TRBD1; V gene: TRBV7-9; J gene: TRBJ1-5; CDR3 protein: CASSPTTGGDQPQHF
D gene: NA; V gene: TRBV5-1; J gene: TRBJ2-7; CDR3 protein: CASSLGGPQAYEQYF
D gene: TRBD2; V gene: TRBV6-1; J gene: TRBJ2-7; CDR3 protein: CASSRYSGRANEQYF